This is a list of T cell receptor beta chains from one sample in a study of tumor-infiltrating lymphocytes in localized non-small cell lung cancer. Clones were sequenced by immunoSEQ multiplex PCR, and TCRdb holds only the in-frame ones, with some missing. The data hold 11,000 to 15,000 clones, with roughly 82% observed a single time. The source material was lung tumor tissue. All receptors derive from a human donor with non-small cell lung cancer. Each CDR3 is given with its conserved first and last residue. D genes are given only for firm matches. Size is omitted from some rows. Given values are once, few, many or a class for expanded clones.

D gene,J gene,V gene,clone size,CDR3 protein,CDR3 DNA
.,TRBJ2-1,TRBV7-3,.,CASSLDRTYNEQFF,TGTGCCAGCAGCTTGGACAGAACCTACAATGAGCAGTTCTTC
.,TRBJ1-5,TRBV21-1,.,CASSTQNPGNQPQHF,TGTGCCAGCAGCACTCAGAACCCCGGCAATCAGCCCCAGCATTTT
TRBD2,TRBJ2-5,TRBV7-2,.,CASSLASSSGGAETQYF,TGTGCCAGCAGCTTAGCGAGTTCTAGCGGGGGGGCAGAGACCCAGTACTTC
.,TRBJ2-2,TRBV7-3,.,CASGAAANTGELFF,TGTGCCAGCGGGGCGGCAGCGAACACCGGGGAGCTGTTTTTT
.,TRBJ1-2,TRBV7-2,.,CASSLDRRRGYTF,TGTGCCAGCAGCTTAGACAGAAGGCGCGGCTACACCTTC
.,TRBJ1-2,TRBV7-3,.,CASSFGEGANYGYTF,TGTGCCAGCAGCTTCGGGGAGGGAGCTAACTATGGCTACACCTTC
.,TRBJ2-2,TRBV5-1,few,CASSLEGGVANTGELFF,TGCGCCAGCAGCTTGGAAGGCGGGGTGGCGAACACCGGGGAGCTGTTTTTT
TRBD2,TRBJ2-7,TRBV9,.,CASSVAPGGRGLAYEQYF,TGTGCCAGCAGCGTAGCTCCAGGCGGGAGAGGGCTTGCCTACGAGCAGTACTTC
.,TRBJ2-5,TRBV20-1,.,CSATTQETQYF,TGCAGTGCTACTACACAAGAGACCCAGTACTTC
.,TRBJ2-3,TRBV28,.,CASSAEGARGTDTQYF,TGTGCCAGCAGTGCGGAGGGCGCTAGGGGCACAGATACGCAGTATTTT
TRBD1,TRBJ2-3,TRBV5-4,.,CASSRDSENTDTQYF,TGTGCCAGCAGCCGGGACAGTGAAAACACAGATACGCAGTATTTT
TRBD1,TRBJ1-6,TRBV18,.,CVSSPAQGNSPLHF,TGTGTCAGCTCACCAGCACAGGGGAATTCACCCCTCCACTTT
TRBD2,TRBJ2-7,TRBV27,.,CASSLSGRAYEQYF,TGTGCCAGCAGTTTGAGCGGGAGGGCCTACGAGCAGTACTTC
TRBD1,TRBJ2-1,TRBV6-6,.,CASSSPGGASDEQFF,TGTGCCAGCAGTTCACCAGGGGGAGCGAGCGATGAGCAGTTCTTC
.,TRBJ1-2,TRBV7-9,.,CASRETATDYGYTF,TGTGCCAGCAGAGAGACAGCCACGGACTATGGCTACACCTTC
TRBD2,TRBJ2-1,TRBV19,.,CASSLRTSAYNEQFF,TGTGCCAGTAGTTTGCGGACTAGCGCCTACAATGAGCAGTTCTTC
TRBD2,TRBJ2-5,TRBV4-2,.,CASSPQGTSGRRETQYF,TGTGCCAGCAGCCCGCAAGGTACCAGCGGGAGAAGGGAGACCCAGTACTTC
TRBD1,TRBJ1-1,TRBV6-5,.,CASRTTGGFTEAFF,TGTGCCAGCAGGACGACAGGGGGCTTTACTGAAGCTTTCTTT
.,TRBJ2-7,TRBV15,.,CATSARLSSYEQYF,TGTGCCACCAGCGCCCGACTGTCATCCTACGAGCAGTACTTC
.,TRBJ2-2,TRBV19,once,CASRSRMNTGELFF,TGTGCCAGTAGATCACGGATGAACACCGGGGAGCTGTTTTTT
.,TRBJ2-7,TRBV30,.,CAWSGGPRYEQYF,TGTGCCTGGTCCGGGGGGCCTCGGTACGAGCAGTACTTC
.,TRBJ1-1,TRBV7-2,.,CASSLAGGAEAFF,TGTGCCAGCAGCTTAGCGGGGGGTGCTGAAGCTTTCTTT
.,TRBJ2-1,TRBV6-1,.,CASSEPEGNEQFF,TGTGCCAGCAGTGAACCCGAAGGGAATGAGCAGTTCTTC
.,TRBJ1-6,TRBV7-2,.,CASSPGERSISPLHF,TGTGCCAGCAGCCCAGGGGAGAGAAGTATATCACCCCTCCACTTT
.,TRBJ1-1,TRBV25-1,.,CASRVTENTEAFF,TGTGCCAGCAGAGTGACAGAGAACACTGAAGCTTTCTTT
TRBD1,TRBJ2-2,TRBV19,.,CASSPGGHDTGELFF,TGTGCCAGTAGTCCAGGGGGCCATGACACCGGGGAGCTGTTTTTT
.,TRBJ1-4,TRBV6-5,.,CASSRSVATNEKLFF,TGTGCCAGCAGTCGCTCGGTTGCAACTAATGAAAAACTGTTTTTT